The 2 T cell receptor beta chains below all came from one sample that was sequenced in a study of somatic mutations in cytotoxic T cells in rheumatoid arthritis. Measured with immunoSEQ multiplex PCR; TCRdb has only the in-frame clones, and not every one. Of under 20,000 clones listed, 65% to 85% are singletons. Sequences were obtained from CD8+ T cells sorted from blood. The receptor source for this set is an adult with rheumatoid arthritis.

The chain uses TRBV6-1 and TRBJ2-3; D not resolved. Trimming pared 7 bases from V and 8 bases from J, leaving 19 bases between. This CDR3 is 14 amino acids long. Germline assignment: CDR1 MNHNS and CDR2 SASEGT. For the CDR3, the DNA is TGTGCCAGCATTGGCCCCTCCACGGGCTTTACGCAGTATTTT. Translating gives CASIGPSTGFTQYF.

The chain recombines TRBV5-6 with TRBJ2-1; 7 bases agree with TRBD1. V was pared by 3 bases and J by 10 bases, with 13 bases of the junction left unmatched. Per germline, CDR1 SGHDT and CDR2 YYEEEE. This CDR3 contains 15 residues. The CDR3 loop reads CASSSGTALGREQFF. CDR3 nucleotide sequence: TGTGCCAGCAGCTCCGGGACAGCGTTGGGTCGGGAGCAGTTCTTC.